The rows below give T cell receptor beta chains drawn from one sample of a study of a mutant IDH1 vaccine in newly diagnosed glioma. Their antigen targets remain unknown. Profiled with immunoSEQ multiplex PCR; TCRdb holds only in-frame clones, not every one. This sample has 65,000 or so clones, with about 88% found just once. The specimen comprised PBMCs, sampled from a glioma patient whose treatment included an IDH1 peptide vaccine. The receptors were sampled from a man aged 25 to 40 with glioma. CDR3s include the opening cysteine and the closing phenylalanine or tryptophan. Fields, in order: V gene, CDR3 protein.

v_call: TRBV5-1; cdr3_aa: CASGGTARYEQYF
v_call: TRBV5-4; cdr3_aa: CASSLDTGNGYTF
v_call: TRBV6-6; cdr3_aa: CASSYDFTGNYGYTF
v_call: TRBV9; cdr3_aa: CASSARQGGVGETQYF
v_call: TRBV14; cdr3_aa: CASSQVPGTGFDEQYF
v_call: TRBV15; cdr3_aa: CATSSNGRGGSTDTQYF
v_call: TRBV27; cdr3_aa: CASSLSGTGGWSYNSPLHF
v_call: TRBV13; cdr3_aa: CASGLREYEQYF
v_call: TRBV9; cdr3_aa: CASSAGQPDYGYTF
v_call: TRBV27; cdr3_aa: CASRPYSPGPLRSGNTIYF
v_call: TRBV7-6; cdr3_aa: CASSSGTSGGVLSSTDTQYF
v_call: TRBV19; cdr3_aa: CASSIGRGQGVRYNEQFF
v_call: TRBV4-2; cdr3_aa: CASSPKLGFQSRTSGGTDTQYF
v_call: TRBV4-1; cdr3_aa: CASSQEGQGTRFEKLFF